Presented here are 14 T cell receptor beta chains from one specimen sequenced in a study of CD8 T cells in ankylosing spondylitis. A single record per CDR3 protein comes from TCRdb applying MiXCR to the 5' RACE reads. The sample consists of 250,000 or so distinct CDR3 sequences, approximately 12% of them appearing once. Sequencing was performed on blood, either unsorted or a sorted T cell fraction (not recorded which). The receptor set was obtained from a male donor with ankylosing spondylitis or in good health (not recorded which).

This clonotype occurred many times. The rearrangement uses TRBV5-1 and TRBJ2-5; weak D call: TRBD2 (5 bases). The CDR3 contains 16 residues. Trimming pared 2 bases from V and 0 bases from J, leaving 14 bases between. Per the germline V gene, CDR1 is SGHRS and CDR2 is YFSETQ. The CDR3 region has the DNA TGCGCCAGCAGCTTCTTGCTCGGGGTGTACCAAGAGACCCAGTACTTC. It is translated as CASSFLLGVYQETQYF. Drawing the rest from reference TRBV5-1 and TRBJ2-5, the complete variable domain is KAGVTQTPRYLIKTRGQQVTLSCSPISGHRSVSWYQQTPGQGLQFLFEYFSETQRNKGNFPGRFSGRQFSNSRSEMNVSTLELGDSALYLCASSFLLGVYQETQYFGPGTRLLVL.

This clonotype has just a few counts. The chain recombines TRBV7-9 with TRBJ2-5; possible D gene TRBD1, 6 bases. CDR3 length: 15 amino acids. V lost 4 bases and J lost 5, with 17 bases in between. Per the germline V gene, CDR1 is SEHNR and CDR2 is FQNEAQ (reference sequence). The CDR3 sequence: CASSSPFRGMETQYF. The CDR3 region has the DNA TGTGCCAGCAGCTCCCCTTTCAGGGGCATGGAGACCCAGTACTTC.

The CDR3 sequence: CASSPGLDNSPLHF. DNA for the CDR3: TGTGCCAGCAGCCCCGGTCTAGATAATTCACCCCTCCACTTT. J is TRBJ1-6 and V is TRBV7-9; D is unclear. Trimming shortened V by 5 bases and J by 5 bases, and 10 bases separated the two germline ends. The CDR3 has 14 residues. Germline V gene data show CDR1 as SEHNR and CDR2 as FQNEAQ (reference sequence).

In this sample, this clonotype turned up many times. The chain couples TRBV3-1 to TRBJ2-2, with unresolved D. CDR3 length: 13 residues. Trimming cost V 5 bases and J 6 bases, with 10 bases left between them. Germline CDR1 is LGHDT and CDR2 is YNNKEL (reference sequence). CDR3 region: CASSGVRSGELFF. CDR3 nucleotide sequence: TGTGCCAGCAGCGGGGTACGATCCGGGGAGCTGTTTTTT.

This clonotype showed up many times. The chain is built from TRBV5-1 and TRBJ1-1; no definite D call. Germline V gene lookup returns CDR1 SGHRS and CDR2 YFSETQ. Trimming stripped 3 bases from V and 1 base from J, with 7 bases between. This CDR3 is 13 amino acids long. DNA of the CDR3: TGCGCCAGCAGCTATCCGGAGAACACTGAAGCTTTCTTT. It translates to CASSYPENTEAFF.

The CDR3 sequence: CASSSTSGGAGDTQYF. In nucleotides, the CDR3 is TGCGCCAGCAGCTCGACTAGCGGGGGGGCGGGAGATACGCAGTATTTT. The rearrangement links TRBV5-1 to TRBJ2-3; 14 bases are a match to TRBD2. Trimming removed 3 bases from V and 5 bases from J; junction bases left unmatched: 5. The CDR3 runs to 16 residues. Germline CDR1 is SGHRS and CDR2 is YFSETQ. The full variable domain, completed using reference TRBV5-1 and TRBJ2-3, is KAGVTQTPRYLIKTRGQQVTLSCSPISGHRSVSWYQQTPGQGLQFLFEYFSETQRNKGNFPGRFSGRQFSNSRSEMNVSTLELGDSALYLCASSSTSGGAGDTQYFGPGTRLTVL.

V is TRBV5-1 and J is TRBJ1-1, with 8 bases aligning to TRBD1. V shed 3 bases, J shed 5 bases, and the junction held 15 bases outside the gene matches. CDR3 length: 17 amino acids. Germline V gives CDR1 SGHRS, CDR2 YFSETQ. Here the CDR3 reads CASSYSGGGLLETEAFF. The CDR3, as DNA: TGCGCCAGCAGCTACTCAGGGGGCGGGTTATTGGAGACTGAAGCTTTCTTT.

This clonotype was observed many times. The rearrangement links TRBV20-1 to TRBJ2-3; 11 bases map to TRBD2. Per germline, CDR1 DFQATT and CDR2 SNEGSKA (reference sequence). CDR3 size: 13 residues. The DNA for the CDR3 is TGCAGCCCCCCGGGACTAGCGGAAGATACGCAGTATTTT. Translating gives CSPPGLAEDTQYF.

This clonotype came up many times. The CDR3 is CASSLGVISSYNEQFF. In nucleotides, the CDR3 is TGCGCCAGCAGCTTGGGGGTTATATCCTCCTACAATGAGCAGTTCTTC. The rearrangement links TRBV5-1 to TRBJ2-1, with D unclear. The CDR3 consists of 16 residues. V was cut by 0 bases and J by 0 bases, with 10 bases left in between. Per the germline V gene, CDR1 is SGHRS and CDR2 is YFSETQ.

This clonotype came up many times. The J gene is TRBJ1-5, the V gene TRBV12-3 or TRBV12-4; possibly TRBD1 for D (6 bases). The CDR3 sequence is 17 residues long. The V end lost 3 bases, the J end lost 3 bases, and 18 bases lay between the germline ends. This CDR3 is CASSFHRTETPNQPQHF. The CDR3 DNA reads as TGTGCCAGCAGTTTTCACCGGACAGAGACCCCCAATCAGCCCCAGCATTTT.

At least ten counts were recorded for this clonotype. The chain links TRBV29-1 to TRBJ2-1; D call uncertain. This CDR3 region has 15 residues. Germline CDR1 and CDR2: SQVTM and ANQGSEA. V was pared by 4 bases and J by 5 bases, with 18 bases between. The CDR3 sequence: CSVGKTWTDHNEQFF. CDR3 nucleotides: TGCAGCGTTGGAAAAACTTGGACGGATCACAATGAGCAGTTCTTC.

This clonotype appeared a few times. J is TRBJ1-1 and V is TRBV4-2; 7 bases fit TRBD1. Trimming removed 1 base from V and 0 bases from J; junction bases left unmatched: 5. The CDR3 contains 16 residues. The germline V gene has CDR1 LGHNA and CDR2 YNFKEQ. The CDR3 protein is CASSQASGGMNTEAFF. DNA of the CDR3: TGTGCCAGCAGCCAAGCTTCAGGGGGAATGAACACTGAAGCTTTCTTT.

In this sample, this clonotype turned up a few times. V and J are TRBV5-1 and TRBJ2-5; D is uncertain. CDR3 length: 14 amino acids. Germline lookup yields CDR1 SGHRS and CDR2 YFSETQ. Trimming shortened V by 1 base and J by 2 bases, and 9 bases separated the two germline ends. The CDR3: CASSLSSPQETQYF. The CDR3, as DNA: TGCGCCAGCAGCTTGTCCTCCCCGCAAGAGACCCAGTACTTC.

The rearrangement joins TRBV20-1 to TRBJ1-5, with 7 bases that match TRBD1. J lost 1 base, V lost 3 bases, and 6 bases had no gene match. CDR1 DFQATT and CDR2 SNEGSKA come from the germline V gene (reference sequence). This CDR3 region has 15 residues. CDR3 sequence reads: CSARITGESNQPQHF. CDR3 nucleotides: TGCAGTGCTAGGATAACAGGGGAGAGCAATCAGCCCCAGCATTTT.